This paragraph reports one T cell receptor beta chain. The antigen is unknown. Assay used: immunoSEQ multiplex PCR; TCRdb lists only in-frame clones, some missing. Here the sample spans roughly 140,000 clones, 90% being singletons. These data come from a study of T cell responses to AZD1222 COVID-19 vaccine. Study-level results: Targets within unmutated variant regions were reportedly found for nearly half of spike-specific TCRs. A mostly white British donor set with more females was recruited, and clonal diversity was possibly underestimated.

This receptor was identified in an adult who received the AZD1222 COVID-19 vaccine. The material sequenced was peripheral blood, taken 28 days after the second AZD1222 dose.

This chain's CDR3 is CASSFQGGANTEAFF. In DNA form, the CDR3 reads TGTGCCAGCAGTTTTCAGGGGGGCGCGAACACTGAAGCTTTCTTT. The rearrangement links TRBV28 to TRBJ1-1; TRBD1 agrees at 7 bases. Germline lookup yields CDR1 MDHEN and CDR2 SYDVKM. There are 15 residues in the CDR3. The junction had 5 bases not matched to a gene; V was cut back by 3 bases and J by 1 base. Filled out from reference TRBV28 and TRBJ1-1, the complete variable domain reads DVKVTQSSRYLVKRTGEKVFLECVQDMDHENMFWYRQDPGLGLRLIYFSYDVKMKEKGDIPEGYSVSREKKERFSLILESASTNQTSMYLCASSFQGGANTEAFFGQGTRLTVV.